Sequencing of this T cell receptor beta chain was carried out in a study of shared clonotypes between healthy human individuals. In the naive CD8 group, cells lacked CD45RO and were positively selected for CCR7, so terminally differentiated effector memory CD45RA+ cells were left out. Among the donors, all were Caucasian adults who lived in Nashville, Tennessee. The repertoire was sequenced with immunoSEQ multiplex PCR; TCRdb's copy has only in-frame clones and lacks some. The table has approximately 740,000 clones, roughly 92% seen once. The sequencing input was naive CD8+ T cells sorted from blood. The sequence was collected from a man in his thirties or forties in good health.

The CDR3 sequence is CASSTGDTVSNQPQHF. The CDR3 coding sequence is TGTGCCAGTAGTACTGGGGACACGGTTAGCAATCAGCCCCAGCATTTT. This chain joins TRBV19 and TRBJ1-5; the D gene is possibly TRBD1 (6 bases). V dropped 4 bases and J dropped 0 bases, with 13 bases sitting between them. The germline V gene encodes CDR1 LNHDA and CDR2 SQIVND (reference sequence). This CDR3 is built from 16 residues.